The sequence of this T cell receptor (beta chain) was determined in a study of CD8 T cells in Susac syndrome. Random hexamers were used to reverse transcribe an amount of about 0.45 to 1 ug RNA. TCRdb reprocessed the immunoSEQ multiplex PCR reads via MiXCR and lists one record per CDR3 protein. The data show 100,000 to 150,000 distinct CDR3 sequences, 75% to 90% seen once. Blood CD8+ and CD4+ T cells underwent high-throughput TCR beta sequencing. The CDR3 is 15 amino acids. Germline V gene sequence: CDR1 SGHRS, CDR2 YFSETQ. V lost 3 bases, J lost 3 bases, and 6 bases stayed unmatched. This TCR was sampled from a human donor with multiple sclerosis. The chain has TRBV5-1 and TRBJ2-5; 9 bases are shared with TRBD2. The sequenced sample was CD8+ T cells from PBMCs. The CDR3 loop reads CASSSHLAGEETQYF. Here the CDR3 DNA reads TGCGCCAGCAGCTCTCATTTAGCGGGGGAAGAGACCCAGTACTTC.